The TCR beta chain under discussion was sequenced for a study of T cell responses to AZD1222 COVID-19 vaccine. On this clone itself: Its antigen is not identified.

The data were produced by immunoSEQ multiplex PCR, yet TCRdb's version contains in-frame clones alone and is incomplete. The sample includes about 120,000 clones, over 75% of them seen just once. This CDR3 comprises 15 residues. CDR1 is KGHSH, CDR2 LQKENI, per germline. V was shortened by 3 bases and J by 7 bases, with 13 bases between the two germline ends. Study-wide findings and caveats: Donors skewed white British and female; clonal diversity was possibly underestimated. Nearly half of spike-specific TCRs reportedly target variant regions that are unmutated in the B.1.351 and B.1.1.7 variants. Baseline antibody screening turned up just six or seven seropositive AZD1222 recipients.

The receptor was isolated from an adult in good health. This specimen consisted of peripheral blood, obtained on day 0 of AZD1222 vaccination. The chain combines TRBV18 with TRBJ1-6, with D tentatively TRBD1 (5 bases). CDR3 DNA: TGTGCCAGCTCACCCTCCGGGGGTACGAATTCACCCCTCCACTTT. Translated, it gives CASSPSGGTNSPLHF.